These T cell receptor beta chains were read from a single sample in a study of shared clonotypes between healthy human individuals. The protocol was immunoSEQ multiplex PCR, while the TCRdb copy is restricted to in-frame clones and leaves out a portion. The sample has millions of clones; roughly 94% are singletons. What was sequenced was naive CD4+ T cells sorted from blood. Every receptor here comes from a man in his late teens or twenties in good health. CDR3s include the opening cysteine and the closing phenylalanine or tryptophan. A D gene is named only where the DNA matches it firmly. Not all rows give a size; the values are once, few, many and, for expanded clones, a class.

TRBV5-1	NA	NA	TRBJ1-3	TGCGCCAGCAGCTTGTCCATTGGTTCCCAAAACACCATATATTTT	CASSLSIGSQNTIYF
TRBV18	NA	NA	TRBJ2-3	TGTGCCAGCTCACCACCTGGCAGGGACTATACGCAGTATTTT	CASSPPGRDYTQYF
TRBV5-6	NA	NA	TRBJ2-7	TGTGCCAGCAGCTCCGGGCATGAACTTCCTCAAGAGCAGTACTTC	CASSSGHELPQEQYF
TRBV19	NA	NA	TRBJ2-2	TGTGCCAGTAGTATAGTATGGTCGAACACCGGGGAGCTGTTTTTT	CASSIVWSNTGELFF
TRBV5-5	TRBD2	NA	TRBJ2-3	TGTGCCAGCAGCTCGGAACCGACTAGCGCAGATACGCAGTATTTT	CASSSEPTSADTQYF
TRBV27	TRBD1	NA	TRBJ2-7	TGTGCCAGCAGGGTCGCCGGGACAGGGAGCTCCTACGAGCAGTACTTC	CASRVAGTGSSYEQYF
TRBV29-1	TRBD2	NA	TRBJ2-5	TGCAGCGTTCGGCGAGCGGGAGGAGAAGAGACCCAGTACTTC	CSVRRAGGEETQYF
TRBV25-1	NA	NA	TRBJ1-3	TGTGCCAGCATGTCCGGCTCTGGAAACACCATATATTTT	CASMSGSGNTIYF
TRBV5-6	TRBD2	NA	TRBJ2-7	TGTGCCAGCAGCTCACTAGCGGGGGAGTCCTACGAGCAGTACTTC	CASSSLAGESYEQYF
TRBV18	NA	once	TRBJ2-3	TGTGCCAGCTCACTAGACAGAAGCACAGATACGCAGTATTTT	CASSLDRSTDTQYF
TRBV5-6	NA	NA	TRBJ2-5	TGTGCCAGCAGTAAACTTGGGGAGACCCAGTACTTC	CASSKLGETQYF
TRBV6-1	NA	NA	TRBJ2-5	TGTGCCAGCAGTGATTCCGGGGGGCGGGAGACCCAGTACTTC	CASSDSGGRETQYF
TRBV5-6	TRBD2	NA	TRBJ2-3	TGTGCCAGCAGCTTTGGGGCGGGAGGCACAGATACGCAGTATTTT	CASSFGAGGTDTQYF
TRBV7-3	NA	once	TRBJ2-5	TGTGCCAGCAGCCTTGGTGCTCAAGAGACCCAGTACTTC	CASSLGAQETQYF
TRBV7-3	TRBD2	NA	TRBJ2-2	TGTGCCAGCAGCTTAGTCCCGGGACTAGCGGGGGACACCGGGGAGCTGTTTTTT	CASSLVPGLAGDTGELFF
TRBV7-2	NA	NA	TRBJ2-1	TGTGCCAGCAGCTCAGGCTCAGGGGTTAGCCATAATGAGCAGTTCTTC	CASSSGSGVSHNEQFF
TRBV6-1	TRBD1	NA	TRBJ2-3	TGTGCCAGCAGTGTAGAAGGGACAGGGGTGCCAGATACGCAGTATTTT	CASSVEGTGVPDTQYF
TRBV18	NA	NA	TRBJ2-7	TGTGCCAGCTCACCACCGGCAGGATCCTACGAGCAGTACTTC	CASSPPAGSYEQYF
TRBV5-8	TRBD1	NA	TRBJ2-7	TGTGCCAGCAGCGACGGACAGGACTACGAGCAGTACTTC	CASSDGQDYEQYF
TRBV6-7	TRBD1	NA	TRBJ1-4	TGTGCCAGCAGCCCGCCCGGACAGGGAGGTAATGAAAAACTGTTTTTT	CASSPPGQGGNEKLFF
TRBV19	TRBD1	NA	TRBJ2-7	TGTGCCAGTAGTATCAGAGACAGGGGGCCATACGAGCAGTACTTC	CASSIRDRGPYEQYF
TRBV9	TRBD2	NA	TRBJ2-7	TGTGCCAGCAGCACCCATTATCCGGGACGCGAGAGTGGCGGGAGGGCCGAATACGAGCAGTACTTC	CASSTHYPGRESGGRAEYEQYF
TRBV7-3	TRBD2	once	TRBJ2-3	TGTGCCAGCAGCCGGGGGGGCGGCACAGATACGCAGTATTTT	CASSRGGGTDTQYF
TRBV25-1	TRBD1	NA	TRBJ1-2	TGTGCCAGCACCCAAGGCGGCCAGGGGGGCGGCTACACCTTC	CASTQGGQGGGYTF
TRBV2	NA	once	TRBJ1-5	TGTGCCAGCAGTCAGGGAAGCCTGGATCAGCCCCAGCATTTT	CASSQGSLDQPQHF
TRBV2	TRBD1	NA	TRBJ1-2	TGTGCCAGCAGGGAAAGGACAGGGGACTATAACTATGGCTACACCTTC	CASRERTGDYNYGYTF
TRBV5-1	TRBD2	NA	TRBJ2-2	TGCGCCAGCAGCGGTTGGACTAGCGGGGAGAACACCGGGGAGCTGTTTTTT	CASSGWTSGENTGELFF
TRBV30	NA	NA	TRBJ2-7	TGTGCCTGGAGTGATGGGTGGGGGAGTACCTACGAGCAGTACTTC	CAWSDGWGSTYEQYF
TRBV5-1	TRBD1	NA	TRBJ1-2	TGCGCCAGCAGCCCTAATGGACAGGGGCTCAATGGCTACACCTTC	CASSPNGQGLNGYTF
TRBV5-4	TRBD2	NA	TRBJ2-3	TGTGCCAGCAGCTTGGGGGGACCGAGCGGGAATACGCAGTATTTT	CASSLGGPSGNTQYF
TRBV7-9	TRBD1	once	TRBJ1-5	TGTGCCAGCAGCTTTGGATCGACAGGGACGGCTCAGCCCCAGCATTTT	CASSFGSTGTAQPQHF
TRBV11-2	TRBD2	NA	TRBJ2-3	TGTGCCAGCAGCTTCGGGACTAGCGGGAGGCAAGATACGCAGTATTTT	CASSFGTSGRQDTQYF
TRBV27	NA	once	TRBJ1-6	TGTGCCAGCAGGCGCGGGGGCTCCTATAATTCACCCCTCCACTTT	CASRRGGSYNSPLHF
TRBV4-3	NA	NA	TRBJ2-2	TGCGCCAGCAGTTTCACGGGGGCCGGGGAGCTGTTTTTT	CASSFTGAGELFF
TRBV5-1	NA	NA	TRBJ1-4	TGCGCCAGCAGCCCACCCCCACCCGGGGGCTCTAATGAAAAACTGTTTTTT	CASSPPPPGGSNEKLFF
TRBV7-5	NA	NA	TRBJ1-1	TGTGCCAGAAGCCCACGGTTGGGGAACACTGAAGCTTTCTTT	CARSPRLGNTEAFF
TRBV4-1	TRBD2	NA	TRBJ2-2	TGCGCCAGCCGGAGACTAGCGGGGGCCCCCAACACCGGGGAGCTGTTTTTT	CASRRLAGAPNTGELFF
TRBV25-1	TRBD1	NA	TRBJ1-1	TGTGCCAGCTCGCCCTCGGACAGGGGATTCACTGAAGCTTTCTTT	CASSPSDRGFTEAFF
TRBV6-1	NA	once	TRBJ2-3	TGTGCCAGCAGTGAAGCGAGGGCAGATACGCAGTATTTT	CASSEARADTQYF
TRBV5-3	NA	NA	TRBJ1-3	TGTGCCAGAAGCCCCCTGCCCGGTGACTCTGGAAACACCATATATTTT	CARSPLPGDSGNTIYF
TRBV6-6	NA	NA	TRBJ1-2	TGTGCCAGCAGTTACTCGACGGGGGTCTATGGCTACACCTTC	CASSYSTGVYGYTF
TRBV28	NA	NA	TRBJ2-4	TGTGCCAGCAGTTTGGCCAGGTTCAACATTCAGTACTTC	CASSLARFNIQYF
TRBV18	TRBD1	NA	TRBJ2-7	TGTGCCAGCTCACCACCGGGACAGGGCCCCTACGAGCAGTACTTC	CASSPPGQGPYEQYF
TRBV18	NA	NA	TRBJ2-1	TGTGCCAGCTCATCCCTGACTAGTGAGCAGTTCTTC	CASSSLTSEQFF
TRBV7-9	NA	NA	TRBJ1-1	TGTGCCAGCAGCTTAGCGGGAGTCCTGAACACTGAAGCTTTCTTT	CASSLAGVLNTEAFF
TRBV6-6	NA	NA	TRBJ1-1	TGTGCCAGCAGTCCGACCCGGTTTCGGAACACTGAAGCTTTCTTT	CASSPTRFRNTEAFF
TRBV27	NA	NA	TRBJ1-6	TGTGCCAGCAGTTTTGGACCGGGAGGACCCCTCCACTTT	CASSFGPGGPLHF
TRBV27	NA	NA	TRBJ1-5	TGTGCCAGCAGTCCCCTCATCATCAATCAGCCCCAGCATTTT	CASSPLIINQPQHF
TRBV27	NA	NA	TRBJ1-6	TGTGCCAGCAGAAGACAGGCTTTAAACTATAATTCACCCCTCCACTTT	CASRRQALNYNSPLHF
TRBV2	NA	NA	TRBJ1-6	TGTGCCAGCAGTGGGCAGGGTGGGTCACCCCTCCACTTT	CASSGQGGSPLHF
TRBV28	NA	NA	TRBJ1-5	TGTGCCAGCAGTTCCCGGGTCCATAGCAATCAGCCCCAGCATTTT	CASSSRVHSNQPQHF
TRBV5-6	TRBD1	once	TRBJ1-2	TGTGCCAGCAGCGGCGACAGGGGTTTTAACTATGGCTACACCTTC	CASSGDRGFNYGYTF